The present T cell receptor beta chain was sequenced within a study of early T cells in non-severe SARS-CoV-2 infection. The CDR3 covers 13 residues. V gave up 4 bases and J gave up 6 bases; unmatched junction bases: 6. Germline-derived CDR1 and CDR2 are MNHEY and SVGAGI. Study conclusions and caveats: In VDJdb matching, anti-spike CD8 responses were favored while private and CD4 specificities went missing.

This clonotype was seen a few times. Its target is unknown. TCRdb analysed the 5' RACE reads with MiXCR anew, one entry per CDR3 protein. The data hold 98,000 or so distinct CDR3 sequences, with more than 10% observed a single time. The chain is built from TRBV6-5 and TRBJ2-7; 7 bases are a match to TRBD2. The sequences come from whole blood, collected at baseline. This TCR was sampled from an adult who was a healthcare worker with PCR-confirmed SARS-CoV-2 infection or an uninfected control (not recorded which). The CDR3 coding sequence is TGTGCCAGCAGTTCGCAACTAGCGCGCGAGCAGTACTTC. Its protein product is CASSSQLAREQYF.